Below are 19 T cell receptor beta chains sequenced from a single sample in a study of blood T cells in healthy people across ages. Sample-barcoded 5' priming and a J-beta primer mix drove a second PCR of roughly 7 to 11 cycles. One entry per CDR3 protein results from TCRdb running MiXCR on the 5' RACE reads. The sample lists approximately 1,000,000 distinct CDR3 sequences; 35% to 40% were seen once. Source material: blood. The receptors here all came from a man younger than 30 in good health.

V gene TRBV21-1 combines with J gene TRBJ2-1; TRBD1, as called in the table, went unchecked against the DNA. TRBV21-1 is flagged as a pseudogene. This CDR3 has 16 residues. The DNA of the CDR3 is TGTGCCAGCAGCTCACGGGACAGGGGGTCCTACAATGAGCAGTTCTTC. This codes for CASSSRDRGSYNEQFF.

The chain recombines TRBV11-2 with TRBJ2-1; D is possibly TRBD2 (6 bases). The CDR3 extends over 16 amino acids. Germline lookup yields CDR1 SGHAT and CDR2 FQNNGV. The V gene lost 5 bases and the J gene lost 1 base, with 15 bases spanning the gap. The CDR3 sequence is CASSLSTGSSYNEQFF. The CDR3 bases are TGTGCCAGCAGCCTATCAACCGGGAGTTCCTACAATGAGCAGTTCTTC.

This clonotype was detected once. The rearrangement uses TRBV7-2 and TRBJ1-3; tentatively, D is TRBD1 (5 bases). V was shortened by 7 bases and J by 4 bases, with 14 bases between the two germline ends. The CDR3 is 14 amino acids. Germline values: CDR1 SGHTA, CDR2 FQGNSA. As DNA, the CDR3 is TGTGCCAGCAATGATCCGGGGACGGGAAACACCATATATTTT. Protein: CASNDPGTGNTIYF.

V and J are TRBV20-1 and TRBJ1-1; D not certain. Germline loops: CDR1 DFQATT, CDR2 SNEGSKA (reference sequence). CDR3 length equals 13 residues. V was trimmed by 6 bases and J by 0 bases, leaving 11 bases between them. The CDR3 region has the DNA TGCAGTGCCACCCCGACGGTGAACACTGAAGCTTTCTTT. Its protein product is CSATPTVNTEAFF.

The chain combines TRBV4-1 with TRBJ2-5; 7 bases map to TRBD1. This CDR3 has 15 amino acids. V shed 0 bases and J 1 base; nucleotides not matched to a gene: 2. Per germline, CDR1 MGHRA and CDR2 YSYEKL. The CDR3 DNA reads TGCGCCAGCAGCCAAGAAGGACAGGCCCAAGAGACCCAGTACTTC. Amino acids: CASSQEGQAQETQYF.

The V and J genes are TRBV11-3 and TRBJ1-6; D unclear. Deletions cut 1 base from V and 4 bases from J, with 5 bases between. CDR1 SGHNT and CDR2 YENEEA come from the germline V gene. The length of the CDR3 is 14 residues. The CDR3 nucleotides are TGTGCCAGCAGCTTAGTCCGGTATAATTCACCCCTCCACTTT. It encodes CASSLVRYNSPLHF.

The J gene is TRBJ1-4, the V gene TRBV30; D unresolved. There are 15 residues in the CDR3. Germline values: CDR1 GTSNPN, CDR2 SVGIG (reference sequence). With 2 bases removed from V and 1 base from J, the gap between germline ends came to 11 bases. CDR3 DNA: TGTGCCTGGAGTAGTGTATTTGGAACTAATGAAAAACTGTTTTTT. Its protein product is CAWSSVFGTNEKLFF.

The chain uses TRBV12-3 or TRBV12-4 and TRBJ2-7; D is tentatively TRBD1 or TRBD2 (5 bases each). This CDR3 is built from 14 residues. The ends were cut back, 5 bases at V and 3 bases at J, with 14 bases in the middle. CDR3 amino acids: CASSVGTGIYEQYF. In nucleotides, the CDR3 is TGTGCCAGCAGTGTTGGGACGGGAATCTACGAGCAGTACTTC.

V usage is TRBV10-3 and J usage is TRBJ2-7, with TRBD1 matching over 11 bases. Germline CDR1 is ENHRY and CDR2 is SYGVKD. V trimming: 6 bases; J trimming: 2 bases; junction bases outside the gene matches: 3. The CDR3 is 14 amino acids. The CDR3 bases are TGTGCCATCAGGTCGGACAGGGGGCCCTACGAGCAGTACTTC. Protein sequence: CAIRSDRGPYEQYF.

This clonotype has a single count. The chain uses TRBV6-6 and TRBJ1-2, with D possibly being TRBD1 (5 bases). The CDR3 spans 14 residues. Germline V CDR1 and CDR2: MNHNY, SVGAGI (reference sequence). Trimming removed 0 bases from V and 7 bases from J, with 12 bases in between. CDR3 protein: CASSYSIGVGGYTF. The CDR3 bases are TGTGCCAGCAGTTACTCTATAGGGGTGGGTGGCTACACCTTC.

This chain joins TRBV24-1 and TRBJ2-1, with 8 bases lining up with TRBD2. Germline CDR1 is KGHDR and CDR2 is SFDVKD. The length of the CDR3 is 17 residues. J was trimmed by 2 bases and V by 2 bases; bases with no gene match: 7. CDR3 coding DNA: TGTGCCACCAGTGATTCTAGCGGGCAGGGGCCCTACAATGAGCAGTTCTTC. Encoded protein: CATSDSSGQGPYNEQFF.

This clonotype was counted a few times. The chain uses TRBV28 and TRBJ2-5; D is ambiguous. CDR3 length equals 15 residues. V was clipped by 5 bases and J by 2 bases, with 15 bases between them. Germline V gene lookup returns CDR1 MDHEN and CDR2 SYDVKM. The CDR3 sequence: CASSRRARPQETQYF. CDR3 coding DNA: TGTGCCAGCAGTCGTAGGGCGAGGCCTCAAGAGACCCAGTACTTC.

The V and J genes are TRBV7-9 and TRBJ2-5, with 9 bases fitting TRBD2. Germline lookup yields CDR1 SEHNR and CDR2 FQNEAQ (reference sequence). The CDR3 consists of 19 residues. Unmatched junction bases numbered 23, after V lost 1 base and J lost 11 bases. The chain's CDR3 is CASSLGSLAGNLYYNEQYF. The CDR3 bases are TGTGCCAGCAGCTTAGGATCCCTAGCGGGGAACCTATATTACAATGAGCAGTACTTC. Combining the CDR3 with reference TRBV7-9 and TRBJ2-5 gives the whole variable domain DTGVSQNPRHKITKRGQNVTFRCDPISEHNRLYWYRQTLGQGPEFLTYFQNEAQLEKSRLLSDRFSAERPKGSFSTLEIQRTEQGDSAMYLCASSLGSLAGNLYYNEQYFGPGTRLLVL.

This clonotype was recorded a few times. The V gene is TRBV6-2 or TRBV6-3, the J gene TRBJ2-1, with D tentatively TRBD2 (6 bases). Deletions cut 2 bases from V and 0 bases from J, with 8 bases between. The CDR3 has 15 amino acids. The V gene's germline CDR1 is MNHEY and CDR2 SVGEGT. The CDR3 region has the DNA TGTGCCAGCAGTTACGGGCGGGGCTCCTACAATGAGCAGTTCTTC. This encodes CASSYGRGSYNEQFF.

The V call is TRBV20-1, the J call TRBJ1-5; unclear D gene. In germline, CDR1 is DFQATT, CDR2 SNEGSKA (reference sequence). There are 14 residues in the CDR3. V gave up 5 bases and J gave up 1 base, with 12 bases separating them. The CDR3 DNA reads TGCAGTGCTTGGGGTGGGTTAAGCAATCAGCCCCAGCATTTT. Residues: CSAWGGLSNQPQHF.

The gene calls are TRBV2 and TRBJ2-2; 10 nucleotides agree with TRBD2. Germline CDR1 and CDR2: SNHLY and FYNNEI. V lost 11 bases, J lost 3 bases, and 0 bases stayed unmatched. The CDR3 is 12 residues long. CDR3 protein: CAGTSDTGELFF. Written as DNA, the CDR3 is TGTGCCGGGACTAGCGACACCGGGGAGCTGTTTTTT.

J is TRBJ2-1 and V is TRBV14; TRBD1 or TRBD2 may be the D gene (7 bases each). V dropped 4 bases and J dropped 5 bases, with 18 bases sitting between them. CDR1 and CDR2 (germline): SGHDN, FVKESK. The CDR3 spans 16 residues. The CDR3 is CASSPLGQGGDNEQFF. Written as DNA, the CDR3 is TGTGCCAGCAGCCCTCTTGGCCAGGGGGGGGACAATGAGCAGTTCTTC. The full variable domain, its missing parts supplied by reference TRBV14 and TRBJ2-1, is EAGVTQFPSHSVIEKGQTVTLRCDPISGHDNLYWYRRVMGKEIKFLLHFVKESKQDESGMPNNRFLAERTGGTYSTLKVQPAELEDSGVYFCASSPLGQGGDNEQFFGPGTRLTVL.

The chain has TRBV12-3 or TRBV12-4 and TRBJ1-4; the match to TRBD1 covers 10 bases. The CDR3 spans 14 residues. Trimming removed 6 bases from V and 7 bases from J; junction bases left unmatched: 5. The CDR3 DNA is TGTGCCAGCAGGCAGACAGGGGGCGGTGAAAAACTGTTTTTT. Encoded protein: CASRQTGGGEKLFF.

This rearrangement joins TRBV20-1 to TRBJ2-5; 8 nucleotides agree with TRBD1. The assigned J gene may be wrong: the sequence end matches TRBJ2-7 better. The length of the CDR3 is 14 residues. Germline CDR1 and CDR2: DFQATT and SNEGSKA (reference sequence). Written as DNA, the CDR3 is TGCAGTGCTAGAAGGACAGGGCCTTTTTACGAGCAGTACTTC. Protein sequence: CSARRTGPFYEQYF.